The rows below give T cell receptor beta chains drawn from one sample of a study of shared clonotypes between healthy human individuals. The table came from immunoSEQ multiplex PCR; TCRdb's copy has only in-frame clones and leaves some out. The table shows about 550,000 clones, with around 95% occurring only once. Sequencing was carried out using naive CD8+ T cells sorted from blood. These receptor sequences come from a woman aged 25 to 39 in good health. CDR3s include the opening cysteine and the closing phenylalanine or tryptophan.

CDR3aa | v_gene
CASSLDRRGTDTDTQYF | TRBV5-1
CASSEQGARETQYF | TRBV5-4
CASSWAGFSVTEAFF | TRBV11-1
CASSLGGRAYEQYF | TRBV5-4
CASSPANGNTIYF | TRBV4-1
CASSLGASEQYF | TRBV5-4
CASSEKLGSFYNEQFF | TRBV10-2
CASSSAGPTYEQYF | TRBV2
CASSIGTSNPNTEAFF | TRBV19
CASSLYWVGNYGYTF | TRBV28
CASSLDQGMNTEAFF | TRBV11-2
CASSYDRAEEKLFF | TRBV13
CASSETEKETQYF | TRBV5-4
CAISGGTSYNEQFF | TRBV10-3
CASSLGGRESPNYEQYF | TRBV7-6
CASSYRLDEQYF | TRBV28
CASSQYDPSGHYEQYF | TRBV4-1
CASSEGTESGANVLTF | TRBV5-1
CASSEVGGGNEQFF | TRBV2
CASSLSVLAGPYEQYF | TRBV27
CASGPGQLIPNYGYTF | TRBV12-5
CASSLLGLRDWNTEAFF | TRBV11-2
CASSSGGREAFF | TRBV27
CASSQRPGTGAYEQYF | TRBV14
CASSLLGAGGNTGELFF | TRBV27
CSVQLNTEAFF | TRBV29-1
CASSSGTASYNEQFF | TRBV7-7
CASSQPQGARFSDTQYF | TRBV11-2
CASSLSGAMDGYTF | TRBV28
CASSWAGAADTQYF | TRBV28
CASSIGNQETQYF | TRBV27
CASSPPPTSVSYEQYF | TRBV4-2
CASSLGVVGVGPSNEQFF | TRBV11-2
CASTGLADHQETQYF | TRBV28
CASSDVVAPSSYEQYF | TRBV28